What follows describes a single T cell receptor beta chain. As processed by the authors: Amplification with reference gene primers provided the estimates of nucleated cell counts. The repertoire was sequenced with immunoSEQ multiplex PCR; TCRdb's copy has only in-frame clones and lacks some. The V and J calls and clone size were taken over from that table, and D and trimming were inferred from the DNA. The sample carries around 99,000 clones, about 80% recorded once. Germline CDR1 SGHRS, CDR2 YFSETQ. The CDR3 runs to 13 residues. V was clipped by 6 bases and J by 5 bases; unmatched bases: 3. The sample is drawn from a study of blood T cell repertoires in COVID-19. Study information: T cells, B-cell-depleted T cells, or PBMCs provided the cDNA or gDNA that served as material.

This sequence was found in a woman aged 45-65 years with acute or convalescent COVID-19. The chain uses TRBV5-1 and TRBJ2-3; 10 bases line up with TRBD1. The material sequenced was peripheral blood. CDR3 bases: TGCGCCAGCACCTGGACAGGGGGAGATACGCAGTATTTT. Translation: CASTWTGGDTQYF.